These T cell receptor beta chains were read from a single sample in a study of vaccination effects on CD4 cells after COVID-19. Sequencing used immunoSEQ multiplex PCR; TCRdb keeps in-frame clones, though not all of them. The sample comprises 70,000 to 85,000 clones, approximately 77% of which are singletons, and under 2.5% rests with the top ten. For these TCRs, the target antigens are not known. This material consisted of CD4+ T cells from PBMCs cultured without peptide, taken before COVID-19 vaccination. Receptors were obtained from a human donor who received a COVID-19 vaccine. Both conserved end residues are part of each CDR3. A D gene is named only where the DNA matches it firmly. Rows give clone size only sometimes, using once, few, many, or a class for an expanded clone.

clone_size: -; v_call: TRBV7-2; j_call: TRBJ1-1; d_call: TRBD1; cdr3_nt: TGTGCCAGCAGCGGAACAGGGGGCACTGAAGCTTTCTTT; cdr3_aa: CASSGTGGTEAFF
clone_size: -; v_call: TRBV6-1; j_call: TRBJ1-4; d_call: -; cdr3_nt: TGTGCCAGCAGTGACAGCGCTCTTAATGAAAAACTGTTTTTT; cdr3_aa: CASSDSALNEKLFF
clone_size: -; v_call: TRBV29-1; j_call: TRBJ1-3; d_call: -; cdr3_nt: TGCAGCGTTAGAGCCCACTCTGGAAACACCATATATTTT; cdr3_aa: CSVRAHSGNTIYF
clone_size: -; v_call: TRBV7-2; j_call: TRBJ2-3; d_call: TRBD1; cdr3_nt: TGTGCCAGCAGCTCTGCGACAGGGGCAGATACGCAGTATTTT; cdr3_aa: CASSSATGADTQYF
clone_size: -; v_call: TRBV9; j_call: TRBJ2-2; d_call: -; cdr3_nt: TGTGCCAGCAGCGTGAAGGGGACGAACACCGGGGAGCTGTTTTTT; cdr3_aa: CASSVKGTNTGELFF
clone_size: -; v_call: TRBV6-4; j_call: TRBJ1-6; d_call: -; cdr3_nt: TGTGCCAGCAGAGATCAGGCCTCCTATAATTCACCCCTCCACTTT; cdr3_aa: CASRDQASYNSPLHF
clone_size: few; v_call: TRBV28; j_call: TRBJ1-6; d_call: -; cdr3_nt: TGTGCCAGCAGCCCCTTCGGGCAGGCGGGGTCACCCCTCCACTTT; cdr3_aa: CASSPFGQAGSPLHF
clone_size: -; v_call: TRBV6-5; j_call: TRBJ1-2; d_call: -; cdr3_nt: TGTGCCAGCAGCCCGGGGGCGTGGAGCAACTATGGCTACACCTTC; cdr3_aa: CASSPGAWSNYGYTF
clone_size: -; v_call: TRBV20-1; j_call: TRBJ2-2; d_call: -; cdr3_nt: TGCAGTGCTAGTCTCCCGGACGGGGAGCTGTTTTTT; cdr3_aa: CSASLPDGELFF
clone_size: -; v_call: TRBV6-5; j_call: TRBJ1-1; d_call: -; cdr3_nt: TGTGCCAGCACGCACACGATAGGGACTGAAGCTTTCTTT; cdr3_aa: CASTHTIGTEAFF
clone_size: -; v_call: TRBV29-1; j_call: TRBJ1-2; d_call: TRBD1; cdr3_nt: TGCAGCGTTGTGGGACAGGGGGCGTGGGGCTACACCTTC; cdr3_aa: CSVVGQGAWGYTF
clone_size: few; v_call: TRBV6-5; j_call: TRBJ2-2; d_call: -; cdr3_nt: TGTGCCAGCAGGCCCGGGACTTCGACCGGGGAGCTGTTTTTT; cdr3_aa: CASRPGTSTGELFF
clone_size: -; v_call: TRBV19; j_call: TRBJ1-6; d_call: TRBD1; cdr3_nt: TGTGCCAGTACCCTACACGGACAGGCGAATTCACCCCTCCACTTT; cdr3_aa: CASTLHGQANSPLHF
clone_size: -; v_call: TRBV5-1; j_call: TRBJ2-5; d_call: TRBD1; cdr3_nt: TGCGCCAGCAGCGGGCAGGGGGAAGGAGAGACCCAGTACTTC; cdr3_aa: CASSGQGEGETQYF
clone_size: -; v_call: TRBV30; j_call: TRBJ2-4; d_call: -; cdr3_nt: TGTGCCTGGAGTGTACTTCCACTGGGCAAAAACATTCAGTACTTC; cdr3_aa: CAWSVLPLGKNIQYF
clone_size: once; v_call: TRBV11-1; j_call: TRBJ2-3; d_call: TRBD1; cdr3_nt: TGTGCCAGCAGCTTCTGGACAGGGTCAACAGATACGCAGTATTTT; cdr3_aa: CASSFWTGSTDTQYF
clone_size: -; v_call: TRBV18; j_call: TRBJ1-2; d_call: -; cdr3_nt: TGTGCCAGCTCACCGAGAGGCGCTGACTATGGCTACACCTTC; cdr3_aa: CASSPRGADYGYTF
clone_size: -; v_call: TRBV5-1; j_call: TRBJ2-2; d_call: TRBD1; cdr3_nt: TGCGCCAGCAGCTACCCTAAGGAGACAGGGGGTTCCGGGGAGCTGTTTTTT; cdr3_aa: CASSYPKETGGSGELFF
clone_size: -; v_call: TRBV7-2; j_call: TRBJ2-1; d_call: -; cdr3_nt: TGTGCCAGCAGCTACCTCGCCAATAACAATGAGCAGTTCTTC; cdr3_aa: CASSYLANNNEQFF
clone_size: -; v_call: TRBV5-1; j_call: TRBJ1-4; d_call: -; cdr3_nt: TGCGCCAGCAGCCCGGACAGTACCCCGGGAAAACTGTTTTTT; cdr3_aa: CASSPDSTPGKLFF
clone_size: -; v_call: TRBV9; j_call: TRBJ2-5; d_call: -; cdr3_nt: TGTGCCAGCAGCGTAGGAGGGCCCGAGAAGACCCAGTACTTC; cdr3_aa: CASSVGGPEKTQYF
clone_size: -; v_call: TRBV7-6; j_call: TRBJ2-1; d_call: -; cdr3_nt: TGTGCCAGCAGCTTTAAGCCGTACAATGAGCAGTTCTTC; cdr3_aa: CASSFKPYNEQFF
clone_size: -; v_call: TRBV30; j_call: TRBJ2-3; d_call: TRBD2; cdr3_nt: TGTGCCTGGACGACGGGAGGGACAGATACGCAGTATTTT; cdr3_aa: CAWTTGGTDTQYF
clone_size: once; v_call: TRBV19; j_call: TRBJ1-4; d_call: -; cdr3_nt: TGTGCCAGTAATCCAGGATACCATGAAAAACTGTTTTTT; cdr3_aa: CASNPGYHEKLFF
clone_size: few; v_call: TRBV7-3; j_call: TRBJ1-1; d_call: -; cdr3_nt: TGTGCCAGCAGCTTAACAGGGATGAACACTGAAGCTTTCTTT; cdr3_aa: CASSLTGMNTEAFF
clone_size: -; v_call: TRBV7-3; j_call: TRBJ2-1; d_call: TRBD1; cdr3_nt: TGTGCCAGCAGCTTAAACAGGGGCCCCTACAATGAGCAGTTCTTC; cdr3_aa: CASSLNRGPYNEQFF
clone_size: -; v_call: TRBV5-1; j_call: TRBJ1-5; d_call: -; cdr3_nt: TGCGCCAGCAGCTGGCCCGGGCACCATTATCAGCCCCAGCATTTT; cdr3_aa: CASSWPGHHYQPQHF
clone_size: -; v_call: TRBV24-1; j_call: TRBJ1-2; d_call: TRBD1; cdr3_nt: TGTGCCACCAGTGATCCGGGACAGGGGCCTTATCTCTTC; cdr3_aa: CATSDPGQGPYLF
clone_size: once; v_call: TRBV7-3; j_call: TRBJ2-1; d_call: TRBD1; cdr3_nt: TGTGCCAGCAGCTTAATTAGGACAGGGGGCTATGAGCAGTTCTTC; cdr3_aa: CASSLIRTGGYEQFF
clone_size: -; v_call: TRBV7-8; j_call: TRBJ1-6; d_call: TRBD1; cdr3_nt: TGTGCCAGCAGCTCAGGACAGGCAAATAATTCACCCCTCCACTTT; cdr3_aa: CASSSGQANNSPLHF